This T cell receptor (beta chain) was recorded in a study of T cell responses to AZD1222 COVID-19 vaccine. V lost 8 bases, J lost 9 bases, and 14 bases stayed unmatched. Germline-derived CDR1 and CDR2 are MNHEY and SVGAGI. The CDR3 covers 15 residues. The assay was immunoSEQ multiplex PCR, and TCRdb's table has in-frame clones only and misses some. The table shows 180,000 or so clones, with roughly nine tenths occurring only once. The sequence came from an adult who received the AZD1222 COVID-19 vaccine. The sequencing used peripheral blood, collected 28 days after the second AZD1222 dose. V is TRBV6-5 and J is TRBJ2-1, with 9 positions matching TRBD2. CDR3 coding DNA: TGTGCCAGCGGCAGCGGGAGGCGGCGGGTTAGTGAGCAGTTCTTC. Its protein product is CASGSGRRRVSEQFF.